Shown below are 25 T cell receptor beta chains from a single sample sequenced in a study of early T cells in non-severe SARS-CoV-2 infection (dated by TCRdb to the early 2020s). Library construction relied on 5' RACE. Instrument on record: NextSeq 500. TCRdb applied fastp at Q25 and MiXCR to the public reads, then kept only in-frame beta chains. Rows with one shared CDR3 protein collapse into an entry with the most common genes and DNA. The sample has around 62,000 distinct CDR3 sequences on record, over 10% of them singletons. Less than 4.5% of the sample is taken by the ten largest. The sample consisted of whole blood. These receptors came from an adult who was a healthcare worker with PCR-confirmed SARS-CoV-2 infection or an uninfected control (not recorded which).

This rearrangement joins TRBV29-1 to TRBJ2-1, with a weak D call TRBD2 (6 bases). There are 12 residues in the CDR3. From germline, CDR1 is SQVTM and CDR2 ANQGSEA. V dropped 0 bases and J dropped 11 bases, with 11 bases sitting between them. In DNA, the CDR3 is TGCAGCGTTGAAGATGGAGGGCTAAAGCAGTTCTTC. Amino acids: CSVEDGGLKQFF.

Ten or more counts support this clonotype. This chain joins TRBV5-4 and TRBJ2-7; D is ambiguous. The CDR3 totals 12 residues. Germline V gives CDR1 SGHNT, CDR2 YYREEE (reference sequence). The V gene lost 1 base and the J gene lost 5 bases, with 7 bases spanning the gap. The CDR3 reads CASSLNPHEQYF. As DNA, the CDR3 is TGTGCCAGCAGCTTGAATCCCCACGAGCAGTACTTC.

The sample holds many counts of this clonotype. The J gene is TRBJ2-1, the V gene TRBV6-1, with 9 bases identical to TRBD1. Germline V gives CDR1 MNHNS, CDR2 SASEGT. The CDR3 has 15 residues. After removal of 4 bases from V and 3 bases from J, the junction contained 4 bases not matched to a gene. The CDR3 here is CASSVRDRDYNEQFF. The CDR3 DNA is TGTGCCAGCAGTGTCCGGGACAGGGACTACAATGAGCAGTTCTTC.

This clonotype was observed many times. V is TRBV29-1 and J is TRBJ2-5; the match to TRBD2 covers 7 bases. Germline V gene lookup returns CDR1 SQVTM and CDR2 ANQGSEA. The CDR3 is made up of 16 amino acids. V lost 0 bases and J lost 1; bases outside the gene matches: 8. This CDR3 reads CSVEDPVGGIQETQYF. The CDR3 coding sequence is TGCAGCGTTGAAGATCCGGTGGGAGGGATCCAAGAGACCCAGTACTTC.

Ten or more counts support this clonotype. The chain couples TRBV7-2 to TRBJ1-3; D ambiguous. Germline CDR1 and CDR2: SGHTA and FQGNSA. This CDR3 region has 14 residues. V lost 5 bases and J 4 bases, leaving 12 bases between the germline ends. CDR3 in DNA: TGTGCCAGCAGCCCGGGCCTTCCAGGAAACACCATATATTTT. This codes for CASSPGLPGNTIYF.

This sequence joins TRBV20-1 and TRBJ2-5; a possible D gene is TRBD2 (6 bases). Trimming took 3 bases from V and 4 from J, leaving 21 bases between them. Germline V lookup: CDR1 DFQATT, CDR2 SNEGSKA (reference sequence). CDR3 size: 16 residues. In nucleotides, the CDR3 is TGCAGTGCTAGGTCCTTTCGGGAGAATGACAGAGAGACCCAGTACTTC. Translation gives CSARSFRENDRETQYF.

The CDR3 DNA is TGTGCCAGCAGTCGAATAGCGGGAGAGTATGAGCAGTTCTTC. It encodes CASSRIAGEYEQFF. The chain has TRBV9 and TRBJ2-1; 9 bases agree with TRBD2. The CDR3 sequence is 14 residues long. Trimming removed 5 bases from V and 8 bases from J; junction bases left unmatched: 8. The germline gives CDR1 SGDLS, CDR2 YYNGEE.

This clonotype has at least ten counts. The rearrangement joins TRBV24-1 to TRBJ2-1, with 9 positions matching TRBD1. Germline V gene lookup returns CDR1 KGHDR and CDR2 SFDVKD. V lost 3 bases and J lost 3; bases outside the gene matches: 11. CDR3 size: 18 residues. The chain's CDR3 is CATSDPFAQGAFYNEQFF. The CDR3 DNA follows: TGTGCCACCAGTGATCCTTTCGCACAGGGGGCATTCTACAATGAGCAGTTCTTC.

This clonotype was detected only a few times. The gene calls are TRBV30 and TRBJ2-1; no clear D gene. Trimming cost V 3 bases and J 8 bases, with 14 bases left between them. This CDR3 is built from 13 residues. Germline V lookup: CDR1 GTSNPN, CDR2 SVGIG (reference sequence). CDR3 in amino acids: CAWSYRVGHEQFF. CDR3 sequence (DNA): TGTGCCTGGAGCTACCGGGTAGGCCATGAGCAGTTCTTC.

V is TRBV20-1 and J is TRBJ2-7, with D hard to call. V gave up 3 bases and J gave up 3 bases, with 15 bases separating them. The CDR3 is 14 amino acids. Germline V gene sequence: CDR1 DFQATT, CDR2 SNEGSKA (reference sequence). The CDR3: CSARSDQEIYEQYF. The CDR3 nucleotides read TGCAGTGCTAGGTCGGATCAGGAGATCTACGAGCAGTACTTC.

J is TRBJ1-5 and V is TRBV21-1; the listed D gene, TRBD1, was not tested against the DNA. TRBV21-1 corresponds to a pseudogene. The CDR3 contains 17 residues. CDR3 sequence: CASSWRKTGFLGQPQHF. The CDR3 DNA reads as TGTGCCAGCAGTTGGCGAAAAACAGGGTTCTTAGGTCAGCCCCAGCATTTT.

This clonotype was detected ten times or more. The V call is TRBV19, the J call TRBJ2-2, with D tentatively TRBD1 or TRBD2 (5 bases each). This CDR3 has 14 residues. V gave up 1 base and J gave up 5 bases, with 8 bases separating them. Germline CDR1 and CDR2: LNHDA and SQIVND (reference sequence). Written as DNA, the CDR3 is TGTGCCAGTAGTATAGGGGGCGGGACCGGGGAGCTGTTTTTT. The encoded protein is CASSIGGGTGELFF.

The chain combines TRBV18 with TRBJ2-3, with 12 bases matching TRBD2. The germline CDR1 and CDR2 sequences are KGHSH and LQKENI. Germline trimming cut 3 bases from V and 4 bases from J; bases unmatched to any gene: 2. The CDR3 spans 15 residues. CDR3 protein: CASSPTSGSSDTQYF. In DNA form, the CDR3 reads TGTGCCAGCTCACCGACTAGCGGGAGCTCAGATACGCAGTATTTT.

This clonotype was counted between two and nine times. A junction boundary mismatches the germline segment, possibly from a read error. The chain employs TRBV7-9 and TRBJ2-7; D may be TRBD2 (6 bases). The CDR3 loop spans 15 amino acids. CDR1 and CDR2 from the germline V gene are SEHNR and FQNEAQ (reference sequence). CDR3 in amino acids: CTSSLGDLVWYEQYF. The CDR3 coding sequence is TGTACCAGCAGCTTAGGGGACTTGGTGTGGTACGAGCAGTACTTC.

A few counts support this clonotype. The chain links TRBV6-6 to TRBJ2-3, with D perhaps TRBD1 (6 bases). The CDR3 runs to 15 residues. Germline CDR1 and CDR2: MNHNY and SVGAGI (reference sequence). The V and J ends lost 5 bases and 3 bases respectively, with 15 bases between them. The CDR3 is CASSTTGLTTDTQYF. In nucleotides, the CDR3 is TGTGCCAGCAGTACTACAGGGCTGACGACAGATACGCAGTATTTT.

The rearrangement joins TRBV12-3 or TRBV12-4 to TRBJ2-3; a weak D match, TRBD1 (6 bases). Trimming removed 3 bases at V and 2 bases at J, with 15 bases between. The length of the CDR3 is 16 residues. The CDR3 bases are TGTGCCAGCAGTTTGAGGGGGACGCGGAACACAGATACGCAGTATTTT. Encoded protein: CASSLRGTRNTDTQYF.

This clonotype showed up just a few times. The CDR3 DNA reads as TGTGCCAGCAGCTTAGGAGTAAGGGAGCAGTACTTC. It translates to CASSLGVREQYF. The rearrangement uses TRBV7-9 and TRBJ2-7; D call uncertain. Germline CDR1 SEHNR, CDR2 FQNEAQ (reference sequence). V was clipped by 1 base and J by 7 bases, with 8 bases between them. This CDR3 has 12 residues.

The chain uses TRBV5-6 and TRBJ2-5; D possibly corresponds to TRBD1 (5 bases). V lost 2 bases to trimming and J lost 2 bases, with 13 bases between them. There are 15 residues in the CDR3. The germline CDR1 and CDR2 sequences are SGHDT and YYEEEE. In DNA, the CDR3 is TGTGCCAGCAGCTTCTTGGGGCAGGCACAAGAGACCCAGTACTTC. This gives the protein CASSFLGQAQETQYF.

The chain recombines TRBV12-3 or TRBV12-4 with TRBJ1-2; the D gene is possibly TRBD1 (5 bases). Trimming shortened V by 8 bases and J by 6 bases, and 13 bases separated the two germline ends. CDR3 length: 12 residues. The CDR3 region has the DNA TGTGCCAGCCGGGACGCGGCCGATGGCTACACCTTC. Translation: CASRDAADGYTF.

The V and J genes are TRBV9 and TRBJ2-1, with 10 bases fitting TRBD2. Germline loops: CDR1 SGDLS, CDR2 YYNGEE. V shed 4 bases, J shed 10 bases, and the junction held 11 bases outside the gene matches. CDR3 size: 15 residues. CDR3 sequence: CASSPEASGRSEQFF. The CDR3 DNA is TGTGCCAGCAGCCCAGAGGCTAGCGGGAGATCCGAGCAGTTCTTC. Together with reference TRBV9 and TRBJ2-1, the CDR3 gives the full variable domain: DSGVTQTPKHLITATGQRVTLRCSPRSGDLSVYWYQQSLDQGLQFLIQYYNGEERAKGNILERFSAQQFPDLHSELNLSSLELGDSALYFCASSPEASGRSEQFFGPGTRLTVL.

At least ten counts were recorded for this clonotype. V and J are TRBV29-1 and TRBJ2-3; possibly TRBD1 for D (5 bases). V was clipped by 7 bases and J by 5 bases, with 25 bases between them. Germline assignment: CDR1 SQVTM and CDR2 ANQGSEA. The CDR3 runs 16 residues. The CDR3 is CSALGHKYTAEDTQYF. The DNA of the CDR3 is TGCAGCGCCTTGGGGCACAAGTATACCGCAGAAGATACGCAGTATTTT.

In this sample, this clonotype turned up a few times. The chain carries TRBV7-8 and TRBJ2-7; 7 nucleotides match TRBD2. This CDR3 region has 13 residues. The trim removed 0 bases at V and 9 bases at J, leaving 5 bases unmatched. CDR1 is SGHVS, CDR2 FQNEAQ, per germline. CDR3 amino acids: CASSLAGREGQYF. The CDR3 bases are TGTGCCAGCAGCTTAGCGGGGAGGGAGGGGCAGTACTTC.

CDR3 DNA: TGCAGCGCTGAGGGACAGGAGAGTAATACGCAGTATTTT. Protein: CSAEGQESNTQYF. This sequence joins TRBV29-1 and TRBJ2-3; 8 bases match TRBD1. The germline gives CDR1 SQVTM, CDR2 ANQGSEA. The CDR3 consists of 13 residues. Trimming removed 7 bases from V and 7 bases from J; junction bases left unmatched: 10.

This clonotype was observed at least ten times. The CDR3 here is CASSFEGSGTDTQYF. The DNA of the CDR3 is TGTGCCAGCAGTTTTGAGGGTAGCGGGACAGATACGCAGTATTTT. The rearrangement uses TRBV28 and TRBJ2-3; 7 bases are a match to TRBD2. V shed 3 bases, J shed 3 bases, and the junction held 6 bases outside the gene matches. Germline CDR1 is MDHEN and CDR2 is SYDVKM. This CDR3 is built from 15 residues.

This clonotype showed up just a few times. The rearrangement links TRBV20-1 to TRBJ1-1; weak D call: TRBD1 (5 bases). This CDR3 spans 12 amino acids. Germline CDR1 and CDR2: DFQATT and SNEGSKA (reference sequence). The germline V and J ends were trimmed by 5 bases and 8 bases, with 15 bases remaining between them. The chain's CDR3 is CSAWLGGQEAFF. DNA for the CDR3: TGCAGTGCTTGGCTCGGGGGTCAAGAAGCTTTCTTT.